The present entry profiles one T cell receptor beta chain with its context. Sequencing was performed with immunoSEQ multiplex PCR; in TCRdb, only in-frame clones are kept and a portion is missing. Counted here are tens of thousands of clones, more than 90% occurring once; the ten biggest clones make up roughly 5.4%. This CDR3 is built from 14 residues. Germline trimming cut 6 bases from V and 3 bases from J; bases unmatched to any gene: 7. In germline, CDR1 is SGHNT, CDR2 YYREEE (reference sequence). This entry is derived from a study of T cell changes during pregnancy in multiple sclerosis. The genes are TRBV5-4 and TRBJ2-3; TRBD1 aligns across 7 bases. The sample here was peripheral blood, taken in the third trimester of pregnancy. This receptor was taken from a female donor in good health, enrolled as a control in a pregnancy study. Here the CDR3 DNA reads TGTGCCAGCAATCGGCAGGGGGAAACAGATACGCAGTATTTT. It encodes CASNRQGETDTQYF.